This T cell receptor beta chain was identified in a study of cytomegalovirus exposure and HLA in healthy donors. Notes on the study in general: In a later analysis, V- and J-gene trimming of beta chains associated with a DCLRE1C missense variant, replicated independently.

Note on this clone: Its antigen is unknown.

Germline CDR1 and CDR2: KGHSH and LQKENI. The CDR3 loop spans 13 amino acids. Trimming removed 3 bases from V and 3 bases from J, with 6 bases in between. Amplification used 60 Vbeta primers and 13 Jbeta primers. Profiling relied on immunoSEQ multiplex PCR, and the TCRdb table lists in-frame clones only, not all of them. The sample holds roughly 160,000 clones; around 77% are singletons and the top ten take 3.7%. V usage is TRBV18 and J usage is TRBJ1-5, with no clear D. Sequenced input: PBMCs. The TCR originated in a man under 40 in good health and CMV-seropositive. The CDR3 sequence: CASSPSVNQPQHF. The DNA of the CDR3 is TGTGCCAGCTCACCGTCGGTCAATCAGCCCCAGCATTTT.